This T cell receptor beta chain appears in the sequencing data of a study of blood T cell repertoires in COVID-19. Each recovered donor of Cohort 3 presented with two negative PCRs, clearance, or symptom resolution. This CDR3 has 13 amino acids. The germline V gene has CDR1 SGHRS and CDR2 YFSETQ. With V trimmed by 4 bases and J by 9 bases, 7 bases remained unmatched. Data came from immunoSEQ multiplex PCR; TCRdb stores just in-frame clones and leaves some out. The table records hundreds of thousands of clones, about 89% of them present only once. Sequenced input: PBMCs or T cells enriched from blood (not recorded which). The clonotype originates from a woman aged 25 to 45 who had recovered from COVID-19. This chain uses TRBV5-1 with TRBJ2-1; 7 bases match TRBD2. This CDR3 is CASSLETSSEQFF. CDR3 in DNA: TGCGCCAGCAGCCTAGAGACTAGCTCTGAGCAGTTCTTC.